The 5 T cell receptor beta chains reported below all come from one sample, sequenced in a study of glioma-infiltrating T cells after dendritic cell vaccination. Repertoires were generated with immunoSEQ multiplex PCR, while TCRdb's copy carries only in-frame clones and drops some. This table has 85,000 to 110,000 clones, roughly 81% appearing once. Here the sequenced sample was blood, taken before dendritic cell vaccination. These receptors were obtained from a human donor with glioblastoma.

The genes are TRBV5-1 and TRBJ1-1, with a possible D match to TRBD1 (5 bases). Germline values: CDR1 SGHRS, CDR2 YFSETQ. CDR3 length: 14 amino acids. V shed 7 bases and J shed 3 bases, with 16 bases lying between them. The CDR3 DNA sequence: TGCGCCAGCCGACCCGGGACTGACTACACTGAAGCTTTCTTT. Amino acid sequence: CASRPGTDYTEAFF.

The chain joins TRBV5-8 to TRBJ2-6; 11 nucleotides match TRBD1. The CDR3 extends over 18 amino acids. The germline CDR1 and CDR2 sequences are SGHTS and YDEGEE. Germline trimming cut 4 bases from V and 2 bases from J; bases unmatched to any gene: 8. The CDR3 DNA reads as TGTGCCAGCAGCACCAGGGACAGGGGGGGAACTGGGGCCAACGTCCTGACTTTC. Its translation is CASSTRDRGGTGANVLTF.

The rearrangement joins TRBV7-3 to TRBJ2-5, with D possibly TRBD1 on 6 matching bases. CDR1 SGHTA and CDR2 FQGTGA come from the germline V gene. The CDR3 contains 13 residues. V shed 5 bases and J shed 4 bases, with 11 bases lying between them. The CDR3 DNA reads TGTGCCAGCAGCACCGACAGGTTAGAGACCCAGTACTTC. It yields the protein CASSTDRLETQYF.

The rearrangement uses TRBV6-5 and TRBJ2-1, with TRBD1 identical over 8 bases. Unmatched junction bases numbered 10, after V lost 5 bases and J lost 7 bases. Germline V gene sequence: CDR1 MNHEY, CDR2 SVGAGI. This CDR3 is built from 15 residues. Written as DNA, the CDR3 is TGTGCCAGCAGTGCGGACAGGGCCCTCTTTAATGAGCAGTTCTTC. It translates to CASSADRALFNEQFF.

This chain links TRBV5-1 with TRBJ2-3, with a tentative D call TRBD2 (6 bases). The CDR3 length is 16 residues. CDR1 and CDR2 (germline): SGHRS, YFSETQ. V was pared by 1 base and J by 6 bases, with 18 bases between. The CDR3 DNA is TGCGCCAGCAGCTTGCGGGAGCCTCAGGGAATCGATACGCAGTATTTT. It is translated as CASSLREPQGIDTQYF.